These T cell receptor beta chains were read from a single sample in a study of blood T cell repertoires in COVID-19. Some clones are missing from TCRdb's copy, which holds only in-frame ones; the method was immunoSEQ multiplex PCR. Among tens of thousands of clones, over 90% were seen once, and the ten largest hold less than 45%. Input material: peripheral blood. These receptors were taken from a man in his sixties with active or convalescent COVID-19. Each CDR3 is given with its conserved first and last residue. The D gene is left open where the match is weak. Size is stated for part of the rows, as once, few or many counts, or as a class when the clone is expanded.

d_call j_call clone_size v_call cdr3_aa cdr3_nt
- TRBJ2-7 - TRBV7-8 CASSLGGLDAYEQYF TGTGCCAGCAGCTTAGGGGGACTGGACGCTTACGAGCAGTACTTC
TRBD1 TRBJ1-6 - TRBV7-9 CASSLYRGDNSPLHF TGTGCCAGCAGCTTATACAGGGGGGATAATTCACCCCTCCACTTT
TRBD1 TRBJ1-4 - TRBV2 CASRTRQGATNEKLFF TGTGCCAGCAGGACCCGACAGGGGGCAACTAATGAAAAACTGTTTTTT
TRBD2 TRBJ2-7 - TRBV7-2 CASSPGLAGGEDEQYF TGTGCCAGCAGCCCGGGACTAGCGGGAGGAGAGGACGAGCAGTACTTC
TRBD2 TRBJ2-1 - TRBV5-4 CASSRTSGNEQFF TGTGCCAGCAGCCGGACTAGCGGCAATGAGCAGTTCTTC
- TRBJ2-1 - TRBV19 CATLPGVPYNEQFF TGTGCCACCCTACCCGGGGTTCCCTACAATGAGCAGTTCTTC
- TRBJ2-1 - TRBV18 CASSPLDTSYNEQFF TGTGCCAGCTCACCACTGGACACCAGCTACAATGAGCAGTTCTTC
TRBD1 TRBJ1-6 - TRBV25-1 CASTRTGENSPLHF TGTGCCAGCACCCGGACAGGGGAGAATTCACCCCTCCACTTT
TRBD1 TRBJ1-3 - TRBV5-6 CASSSLSGQGFSGNTIYF TGTGCCAGCAGCTCTTTATCGGGACAGGGTTTCTCTGGAAACACCATATATTTT
- TRBJ1-6 - TRBV4-1 CASSQGLIFGNSPLHF TGCGCCAGCAGCCAGGGACTGATTTTCGGAAATTCACCCCTCCACTTT
- TRBJ1-1 - TRBV5-1 CASSLGGRLGTEAFF TGCGCCAGCAGCTTGGGGGGCAGGTTAGGGACTGAAGCTTTCTTT
TRBD2 TRBJ2-3 - TRBV4-1 CASSPHGLAPDTQYF TGCGCCAGCAGCCCGCACGGACTAGCGCCCGATACGCAGTATTTT
TRBD1 TRBJ1-6 - TRBV5-1 CASSPTDRANSPLHF TGCGCCAGCAGCCCGACGGACAGGGCTAATTCACCCCTCCACTTT
- TRBJ1-5 - TRBV9 CASSVAEHPRDLNQPQHF TGTGCCAGCAGCGTAGCCGAACATCCGCGGGACCTCAATCAGCCCCAGCATTTT
- TRBJ2-4 once TRBV5-6 CASSVIGSTSKNIQYF TGTGCCAGCAGCGTTATCGGGAGCACGTCCAAAAACATTCAGTACTTC
TRBD1 TRBJ2-4 - TRBV5-1 CASSAAGGAGNIQYF TGCGCCAGCAGCGCAGCAGGGGGCGCGGGGAACATTCAGTACTTC
TRBD2 TRBJ2-7 - TRBV4-1 CASSQGRAGALTYF TGCGCCAGCAGCCAAGGTAGAGCGGGGGCCTTAACGTACTTC
TRBD1 TRBJ1-4 - TRBV11-2 CASSLPRTGGNEKLFF TGTGCCAGCAGCTTACCGCGGACAGGGGGAAATGAAAAACTGTTTTTT
- TRBJ1-2 - TRBV7-9 CASSLAGARYGYTF TGTGCCAGCAGCTTAGCGGGAGCCCGCTATGGCTACACCTTC
- TRBJ1-2 - TRBV6-4 CASSDWGGHGYTF TGTGCCAGCAGTGACTGGGGGGGCCATGGCTACACCTTC
TRBD1 TRBJ1-1 - TRBV11-2 CASSLWRVTGGTVGAFF TGTGCCAGCAGCTTATGGAGGGTGACAGGGGGCACGGTGGGGGCTTTCTTT
TRBD1 TRBJ1-5 - TRBV9 CASSVVVVGTANQPQHF TGTGCCAGCAGCGTAGTTGTGGTGGGGACAGCTAATCAGCCCCAGCATTTT
- TRBJ1-5 - TRBV6-5 CASSSVRGSNQPQHF TGTGCCAGCAGTTCCGTCAGGGGTAGCAATCAGCCCCAGCATTTT
- TRBJ2-2 - TRBV3-1/TRBV3-2 CASSPGERVGELFF TGTGCCAGCAGCCCTGGGGAGCGGGTCGGGGAGCTGTTTTTT
TRBD1 TRBJ2-5 - TRBV7-2 CASSLTGTGVRETQYF TGTGCCAGCAGCTTGACCGGGACAGGGGTAAGGGAGACCCAGTACTTC
TRBD1 TRBJ1-2 - TRBV2 CASSVEGQGADGYTF TGTGCCAGCAGTGTGGAGGGACAGGGGGCAGATGGCTACACCTTC
- TRBJ1-5 - TRBV21-1 CASSTTKGGSRGPQHF TGTGCCAGCAGCACCACGAAGGGAGGGTCCCGCGGGCCCCAGCATTTT
- TRBJ2-7 - TRBV2 CASGLPFAYEQYF TGTGCCAGCGGCCTCCCGTTCGCCTACGAGCAGTACTTC
TRBD2 TRBJ2-1 once TRBV5-1 CASSLGTSGRSYNEQFF TGCGCCAGCAGCTTGGGGACTAGCGGGAGGTCATACAATGAGCAGTTCTTC
TRBD2 TRBJ2-3 - TRBV7-9 CASTREGSTDTQYF TGTGCCAGCACCCGGGAGGGTAGCACAGATACGCAGTATTTT
- TRBJ2-7 - TRBV28 CASSSSDRNYEQYF TGTGCCAGCAGTTCTTCAGACAGGAATTACGAGCAGTACTTC
- TRBJ1-5 - TRBV2 CASSESLYSNQPQHF TGTGCCAGCAGTGAGTCACTATATAGCAATCAGCCCCAGCATTTT
TRBD2 TRBJ2-7 once TRBV27 CASSSLASGRYEQYF TGTGCCAGCAGTTCGCTAGCTAGCGGCCGGTACGAGCAGTACTTC
- TRBJ2-2 - TRBV11-2 CASSLDRGGNGELFF TGTGCCAGCAGCTTAGATCGTGGGGGGAACGGGGAGCTGTTTTTT
TRBD1 TRBJ1-2 - TRBV15 CATSRELTGSGYTF TGTGCCACCAGCAGAGAACTGACAGGGAGTGGCTACACCTTC
TRBD1 TRBJ1-2 - TRBV9 CASSRDRHNYGYTF TGTGCCAGCAGCCGGGACAGGCATAACTATGGCTACACCTTC
- TRBJ2-5 - TRBV11-3 CASSPPGVTTQYF TGTGCCAGCAGCCCCCCGGGAGTAACGACCCAGTACTTC
- TRBJ1-1 - TRBV4-3 CASSQGLPGQMNTEAFF TGCGCCAGCAGCCAAGGACTGCCTGGACAGATGAACACTGAAGCTTTCTTT
TRBD1 TRBJ1-6 few TRBV2 CASTRQGVDSSPLHF TGTGCCAGCACCCGGCAGGGGGTAGATAGTTCACCCCTCCACTTT
- TRBJ1-1 - TRBV15 CATSRDGRVGTEAFF TGTGCCACCAGCAGAGATGGGAGGGTAGGCACTGAAGCTTTCTTT
TRBD2 TRBJ2-7 - TRBV3-1/TRBV3-2 CASSRGLAGYTYEQYF TGTGCCAGCAGCCGAGGGTTAGCGGGATACACCTACGAGCAGTACTTC
- TRBJ2-5 - TRBV10-3 CAISPGARKETQYF TGTGCCATCAGCCCTGGGGCCAGGAAAGAGACCCAGTACTTC
- TRBJ1-4 once TRBV2 CASSRGGANKKLFF TGTGCCAGCAGCCGAGGGGGGGCTAATAAAAAACTGTTTTTT
- TRBJ2-3 - TRBV21-1 CASSTSLAGGCTDTQYF TGTGCCAGCAGCACTTCACTAGCGGGGGGCTGCACAGATACGCAGTATTTT
- TRBJ1-3 - TRBV3-1/TRBV3-2 CASSQGGGGGNTIYF TGTGCCAGCAGCCAAGGGGGTGGAGGAGGAAACACCATATATTTT
- TRBJ2-1 - TRBV7-9 CASSLNLRVINEQFF TGTGCCAGCAGCTTAAACCTCCGGGTTATCAATGAGCAGTTCTTC
TRBD2 TRBJ2-1 - TRBV18 CASSQGLAGSYNEQFF TGTGCCAGCTCGCAGGGGCTAGCGGGGTCCTACAATGAGCAGTTCTTC
TRBD1 TRBJ2-7 - TRBV19 CASSPRQGGYEQYF TGTGCCAGTAGTCCTCGACAGGGGGGTTACGAGCAGTACTTC
- TRBJ1-1 - TRBV4-1 CASSQDRGWGVARGSTEAFF TGCGCCAGCAGCCAAGATAGAGGGTGGGGCGTAGCCAGGGGTAGCACTGAAGCTTTCTTT
- TRBJ1-5 - TRBV19 CASKGGGAGNQPQHF TGTGCCAGTAAAGGGGGGGGCGCCGGCAATCAGCCCCAGCATTTT